Below, one T cell receptor (beta chain) is given with its context. The antigen is undetermined. The sample is drawn from a study of cytomegalovirus exposure and HLA in healthy donors. Germline V gene lookup returns CDR1 SGHRS and CDR2 YFSETQ. The trim removed 1 base at V and 5 bases at J, leaving 14 bases unmatched. The CDR3 loop spans 17 amino acids. General observations from the study: Later on, an analysis showed TCR association rates differing by HLA locus, with DRB1 the most and HLA-C the fewest. Across donors, presence/absence analyses took sequencing depth to be roughly uniform.

60 Vbeta and 13 Jbeta primers were used in PCR. Authors' analysis steps: The authors later counted about 80 million unique TCR beta chains, roughly 10 million of them shared. Only in-frame clones appear in the TCRdb table, and some are missing; sequencing was by immunoSEQ multiplex PCR. D and trimming come from the DNA, and the V and J calls and clone size come from that table. The repertoire consists of 90,000 to 150,000 clones, with about 8% occurring once and the leading ten covering 5% to 6.5%. The origin of this receptor is a woman between 35 and 50 years old in good health and CMV-seropositive. The source material was PBMCs. V gene TRBV5-1 combines with J gene TRBJ1-1, with 7 bases identical to TRBD1. The CDR3 loop reads CASSLLQGVEFRTEAFF. The CDR3 coding sequence is TGCGCCAGCAGCTTGCTGCAGGGGGTTGAATTCCGTACTGAAGCTTTCTTT.